This entry lists 19 T cell receptor beta chains sequenced from one sample in a study of OX40 agonist ivuxolimab in advanced cancers. Using immunoSEQ multiplex PCR, the repertoire was profiled, and TCRdb retains in-frame clones only, with some absent. The table lists 85,000 to 100,000 clones, roughly 85% of them singletons. This specimen consisted of CD4+ or CD8+ T cells sorted from blood, obtained in a trial of the OX40 agonist ivuxolimab. The receptor set was obtained from an adult with an advanced solid tumor such as melanoma, head and neck, liver or kidney cancer.

This clone is a singleton in its sample. The V and J genes are TRBV29-1 and TRBJ2-1; D is unclear. Germline loops: CDR1 SQVTM, CDR2 ANQGSEA. V lost 1 base and J lost 9, with 10 bases in between. CDR3 length: 12 residues. CDR3 sequence: CSVEGSRGEQFF. The CDR3 DNA is TGCAGCGTTGAAGGCTCGCGTGGTGAGCAGTTCTTC.

CDR3 nucleotides: TGTGCCAGCAGTTTAGGGTTGAACTATGGCTACACCTTC. Translated: CASSLGLNYGYTF. This chain connects TRBV28 to TRBJ1-2; D is unresolved. The V gene lost 2 bases and the J gene lost 2 bases, with 6 bases spanning the gap. The CDR3 has 13 amino acids. Looked up from germline, CDR1 is MDHEN and CDR2 is SYDVKM.

This clone was detected only a few times. This CDR3 reads CASSLDSRRYEQYF. The CDR3 nucleotides read TGTGCCAGCAGCTTGGACAGCAGGCGCTACGAGCAGTACTTC. The J gene is TRBJ2-7, the V gene TRBV7-9, with D perhaps TRBD1 (6 bases). Trimming took 3 bases from V and 3 from J, leaving 12 bases between them. CDR1 is SEHNR, CDR2 FQNEAQ, per germline (reference sequence). The CDR3 sequence is 14 residues long.

CDR3 sequence reads: CASSFNSGKETQYF. The DNA for the CDR3 is TGTGCCAGCAGCTTCAATTCAGGGAAAGAGACCCAGTACTTC. V and J are TRBV11-1 and TRBJ2-5, with D possibly TRBD1 on 5 matching bases. This CDR3 has 14 amino acids. Germline lookup yields CDR1 SGHAT and CDR2 FQDESV (reference sequence). The V gene lost 3 bases and the J gene lost 3 bases, with 11 bases spanning the gap.

J is TRBJ2-1 and V is TRBV5-6, with D perhaps matching TRBD2 (5 bases). The CDR3 spans 12 residues. V was shortened by 0 bases and J by 7 bases, with 5 bases between the two germline ends. Looked up from germline, CDR1 is SGHDT and CDR2 is YYEEEE. The CDR3 DNA reads as TGTGCCAGCAGCTTGGCGGGGAATGAGCAGTTCTTC. It encodes CASSLAGNEQFF.

The rearrangement joins TRBV5-1 to TRBJ2-3, with 12 bases fitting TRBD2. CDR1 and CDR2 (germline): SGHRS, YFSETQ. J gave up 4 bases and V 4 bases, and 7 bases lay outside the gene matches. CDR3 length: 16 amino acids. In DNA, the CDR3 is TGCGCCAGCAGCCCGCCACTAGCGGGAGGCGCAGATACGCAGTATTTT. This translates into CASSPPLAGGADTQYF.

The chain couples TRBV6-1 to TRBJ2-3, with 7 bases that match TRBD2. Germline CDR1 is MNHNS and CDR2 is SASEGT. The CDR3 length is 15 residues. With V trimmed by 6 bases and J by 0 bases, 6 bases remained unmatched. CDR3 in amino acids: CASSQAGTSTDTQYF. The CDR3 bases are TGTGCCAGCAGCCAAGCGGGGACTAGCACAGATACGCAGTATTTT.

Here the CDR3 DNA reads TGTGCCAGCAGTGAAATTAGCGGGCCCCAAGAGACCCAGTACTTC. Its translation: CASSEISGPQETQYF. The chain is built from TRBV2 and TRBJ2-5; 7 bases align to TRBD2. Trimming took 2 bases from V and 1 from J; bases not matched to a gene: 4. Germline V gene sequence: CDR1 SNHLY, CDR2 FYNNEI. The CDR3 totals 15 residues.

The rearrangement links TRBV5-6 to TRBJ2-7, with a tentative D call TRBD1 (6 bases). CDR1 and CDR2 (germline): SGHDT, YYEEEE. The V end lost 4 bases, the J end lost 2 bases, and 13 bases lay between the germline ends. The CDR3 is 14 residues long. CDR3 residues: CASSKKAGAYEQYV. CDR3 nucleotides: TGTGCCAGCAGCAAGAAAGCAGGGGCCTACGAGCAGTACGTC.

The rearrangement links TRBV5-5 to TRBJ2-5; perhaps TRBD1 as D (6 bases). Germline V gene sequence: CDR1 SGHKS, CDR2 YYEKEE (reference sequence). The CDR3 covers 14 residues. Deletions cut 5 bases from V and 5 bases from J, with 16 bases between. The DNA of the CDR3 is TGTGCCAGCAGTCGCTACACAGGGCAGGAGACCCAGTACTTC. This codes for CASSRYTGQETQYF.

This clone was found a few times. V usage is TRBV20-1 and J usage is TRBJ1-2; D might be TRBD1 (6 bases). This CDR3 has 11 residues. Trimming stripped 3 bases from V and 8 bases from J, with 10 bases between. Germline V gene lookup returns CDR1 DFQATT and CDR2 SNEGSKA (reference sequence). The CDR3 is CSASWGLGYTF. CDR3 sequence (DNA): TGCAGTGCTAGTTGGGGGCTCGGCTACACCTTC.

The sample holds one count of this clone. The chain joins TRBV28 to TRBJ1-3, with D possibly TRBD1 on 6 matching bases. Trimming pared 6 bases from V and 2 bases from J, leaving 11 bases between. The CDR3 has 14 residues. Germline loops: CDR1 MDHEN, CDR2 SYDVKM. CDR3 in amino acids: CASSPGGPGNTIYF. As DNA, the CDR3 is TGTGCCAGCAGCCCTGGGGGGCCTGGAAACACCATATATTTT.

The chain recombines TRBV2 with TRBJ1-4; 8 nucleotides line up with TRBD1. The ends lost 9 bases at V and 2 bases at J; junction bases unmatched: 11. The length of the CDR3 is 16 residues. Per the germline V gene, CDR1 is SNHLY and CDR2 is FYNNEI. This CDR3 reads CARADRGGRTNEKLFF. The CDR3 bases are TGTGCCAGGGCCGACAGGGGAGGGAGGACTAATGAAAAACTGTTTTTT.

V gene TRBV5-1 combines with J gene TRBJ2-2, with 9 bases identical to TRBD1. With 2 bases clipped from V and 1 base from J, the junction kept 9 bases outside the gene matches. CDR3 length equals 18 residues. CDR1 is SGHRS, CDR2 YFSETQ, per germline. This chain's CDR3 is CASSFGPGQGENTGELFF. The CDR3 DNA is TGCGCCAGCAGCTTTGGACCGGGACAGGGTGAGAACACCGGGGAGCTGTTTTTT.

This clone appeared a single time. This chain uses TRBV30 with TRBJ2-6, with D unresolved. V was shortened by 4 bases and J by 4 bases, with 14 bases between the two germline ends. Germline values: CDR1 GTSNPN, CDR2 SVGIG (reference sequence). The CDR3 contains 15 residues. The CDR3 reads CAWMAESSGANVLTF. The CDR3 region has the DNA TGTGCCTGGATGGCGGAGTCATCCGGGGCCAACGTCCTGACTTTC.

In its sample, this clone was seen once. The J gene is TRBJ1-2, the V gene TRBV15; D not certain. The CDR3 loop spans 15 amino acids. Germline V gene sequence: CDR1 LNHNV, CDR2 YYDKDF (reference sequence). The germline V and J ends were trimmed by 0 bases and 4 bases, with 12 bases remaining between them. The CDR3 DNA reads TGTGCCACCAGCAGAGATCGTCGACCACCCTATGGCTACACCTTC. Translation gives CATSRDRRPPYGYTF.

This clone has just one count. The genes are TRBV7-2 and TRBJ2-1, with 14 positions matching TRBD2. Per germline, CDR1 SGHTA and CDR2 FQGNSA. The trim removed 5 bases at V and 5 bases at J, leaving 14 bases unmatched. The CDR3 covers 19 residues. The CDR3 DNA follows: TGTGCCAGCAGCCCCACTACGATGCCGGGACTAGCGGGAGACAATGAGCAGTTCTTC. Residues: CASSPTTMPGLAGDNEQFF.

This clone was seen a single time. V is TRBV7-9 and J is TRBJ1-4; 7 nucleotides line up with TRBD1. This CDR3 is built from 17 residues. Trimming at V came to 5 bases and at J to 5 bases, leaving 14 bases not matched to a gene. CDR1 SEHNR and CDR2 FQNEAQ come from the germline V gene (reference sequence). DNA for the CDR3: TGTGCCAGCAGCCCAAACCCTCCGGGACAGCGGAATGAAAAACTGTTTTTT. This codes for CASSPNPPGQRNEKLFF.

The gene calls are TRBV5-1 and TRBJ2-5; tentatively, D is TRBD2 (5 bases). The end of the DNA aligns better with TRBJ2-7, so the J call may be wrong. This CDR3 comprises 15 residues. Germline values: CDR1 SGHRS, CDR2 YFSETQ. The CDR3 reads CASSLVPGDSYEQYF. For the CDR3, the DNA is TGCGCCAGCAGCTTGGTTCCCGGGGACTCCTACGAGCAGTACTTC.